A single sample gave rise to the 17 T cell receptor beta chains below, sequenced in a study of T cells in Graves' hyperthyroidism and ophthalmopathy. Amplification yielded TCR beta CDR3 regions, with RNA transcripts as the source. With the HTBI primer set, the TCR CDR3 went through a first round of RT-PCR. MiXCR, applied by TCRdb to the multiplex PCR reads, yields one record per CDR3 protein. The table lists about 580,000 distinct CDR3 sequences, more than 11% of them singletons. The sample consisted of blood. These receptors came from a woman aged 25 to 39 with Graves' hyperthyroidism that later progressed to Graves' ophthalmopathy.

This clonotype was detected ten times or more. The CDR3 protein is CASSEAEGDSNQPQHF. CDR3 sequence (DNA): TGTGCCAGCAGTGAAGCGGAAGGGGATAGCAATCAGCCCCAGCATTTT. The chain joins TRBV6-1 to TRBJ1-5; D perhaps matches TRBD1 (5 bases). Trimming removed 0 bases from V and 0 bases from J, with 9 bases in between. Germline-derived CDR1 and CDR2 are MNHNS and SASEGT. CDR3 length: 16 residues.

The chain recombines TRBV20-1 with TRBJ1-1, with TRBD1 matching 7 bases. Looked up from germline, CDR1 is DFQATT and CDR2 is SNEGSKA (reference sequence). The CDR3 spans 9 residues. V gave up 7 bases and J gave up 12 bases; unmatched junction bases: 5. CDR3 bases: TGCAGTGACAAACAGGGGACTTTCTTT. This encodes CSDKQGTFF.

The chain employs TRBV7-9 and TRBJ1-1; 8 nucleotides line up with TRBD1. The trim removed 5 bases at V and 7 bases at J, leaving 15 bases unmatched. Looked up from germline, CDR1 is SEHNR and CDR2 is FQNEAQ (reference sequence). The CDR3 loop spans 16 amino acids. CDR3 in amino acids: CASSPLLGQGAIEAFF. In DNA, the CDR3 is TGTGCCAGCAGCCCCCTTCTGGGGCAGGGGGCGATTGAAGCTTTCTTT.

The rearrangement uses TRBV4-1 and TRBJ2-7, with a possible D match to TRBD2 (5 bases). Germline assignment: CDR1 MGHRA and CDR2 YSYEKL. Trimming removed 3 bases from V and 7 bases from J, with 7 bases in between. The CDR3 spans 11 residues. Written as DNA, the CDR3 is TGCGCCAGCAGCCATACGGGGGAGCAGTACTTC. This gives the protein CASSHTGEQYF.

This clonotype was picked up many times. The chain recombines TRBV28 with TRBJ1-2; 7 positions match TRBD1. The germline gives CDR1 MDHEN, CDR2 SYDVKM. Germline trimming cut 5 bases from V and 5 bases from J; bases unmatched to any gene: 8. This CDR3 region has 14 residues. The CDR3 loop is CASSSADRRYGYTF. The CDR3 region has the DNA TGTGCCAGCAGTAGCGCGGACAGGCGGTATGGCTACACCTTC.

This clonotype was counted at least ten times. This chain joins TRBV6-2 or TRBV6-3 and TRBJ2-1, with 10 bases fitting TRBD2. Trimming cost V 9 bases and J 3 bases; bases outside gene matches: 8. The germline V gene encodes CDR1 MNHEY and CDR2 SVGEGT. The CDR3 is 15 amino acids. The CDR3 spells CASRTSGGVYNEQFF. In DNA, the CDR3 is TGTGCCAGTAGGACTAGCGGAGGGGTCTACAATGAGCAGTTCTTC.

This clonotype was detected ten times or more. CDR3 DNA sequence: TGCGCCAGCAGCCCGCACAGGTATTCTGTATATACGCAGTATTTT. It specifies CASSPHRYSVYTQYF. The J gene is TRBJ2-3, the V gene TRBV5-1; TRBD1 might be the D (5 bases). V dropped 4 bases and J dropped 7 bases, with 19 bases sitting between them. Germline CDR1 is SGHRS and CDR2 is YFSETQ. The CDR3 loop spans 15 amino acids.

At least ten counts were recorded for this clonotype. The DNA for the CDR3 is TGTGCCAGCAGCCCAGGGGAGTTCACTGAAGCTTTCTTT. Its translation is CASSPGEFTEAFF. V is TRBV3-1 and J is TRBJ1-1; weak D call: TRBD1 (6 bases). The CDR3 extends over 13 amino acids. The V end lost 4 bases, the J end lost 4 bases, and 10 bases lay between the germline ends. The germline gives CDR1 LGHDT, CDR2 YNNKEL (reference sequence).

This clonotype showed up just a few times. This rearrangement joins TRBV4-3 to TRBJ2-1, with 11 bases lining up with TRBD2. The CDR3 spans 17 residues. J gave up 9 bases and V 0 bases, and 10 bases lay outside the gene matches. Looked up from germline, CDR1 is LGHNA and CDR2 is YSLEER. CDR3 sequence (DNA): TGCGCCAGCAGCCAAGATTTACTAGCGGGAGTAAGCGGTGAGCAGTTCTTC. Translating gives CASSQDLLAGVSGEQFF.

This clonotype has at least ten counts. The chain employs TRBV2 and TRBJ1-2, with D uncertain. Trimming took off 4 bases at V and 0 bases at J, with 9 bases between the two ends. Germline-derived CDR1 and CDR2 are SNHLY and FYNNEI. There are 14 residues in the CDR3. CDR3 in amino acids: CASSVGGANYGYTF. DNA for the CDR3: TGTGCCAGCAGTGTTGGAGGAGCTAACTATGGCTACACCTTC. Together with reference TRBV2 and TRBJ1-2, the CDR3 gives the full variable domain: EPEVTQTPSHQVTQMGQEVILRCVPISNHLYFYWYRQILGQKVEFLVSFYNNEISEKSEIFDDQFSVERPDGSNFTLKIRSTKLEDSAMYFCASSVGGANYGYTFGSGTRLTVV.

This clonotype was seen at least ten times. The J gene is TRBJ2-1, the V gene TRBV18, with D hard to call. Deletions cut 1 base from V and 6 bases from J, with 7 bases between. The CDR3 sequence is 13 residues long. Germline V CDR1 and CDR2: KGHSH, LQKENI. The CDR3 here is CASSPRPANEQFF. The CDR3 DNA reads as TGTGCCAGCTCACCACGACCGGCCAATGAGCAGTTCTTC.

The chain has TRBV19 and TRBJ1-4; D is ambiguous. Trimming took 5 bases from V and 8 from J, leaving 18 bases between them. Per germline, CDR1 LNHDA and CDR2 SQIVND (reference sequence). This CDR3 spans 15 amino acids. The CDR3 DNA sequence: TGTGCCAGTAGTCCCCAGGAGTGGGAGCGGGAAAAACTGTTTTTT. Protein product: CASSPQEWEREKLFF.

This clonotype was seen many times. This chain connects TRBV7-9 to TRBJ2-2, with TRBD1 matching over 9 bases. CDR1 and CDR2 from the germline V gene are SEHNR and FQNEAQ (reference sequence). The V segment lost 5 bases and the J segment 0 bases; nucleotides outside the gene matches: 13. This CDR3 comprises 19 residues. As DNA, the CDR3 is TGTGCCAGCAGCCTGACCGGGACAGGGACCTCATCGAACACCGGGGAGCTGTTTTTT. This sequence encodes CASSLTGTGTSSNTGELFF.

In its sample, this clonotype was seen many times. The chain has TRBV6-5 and TRBJ2-5, with 12 bases identical to TRBD2. V shed 4 bases, J shed 5 bases, and the junction held 14 bases outside the gene matches. From germline, CDR1 is MNHEY and CDR2 SVGAGI. The CDR3 totals 18 residues. CDR3 sequence reads: CASSSSGRAGYIRETQYF. Here the CDR3 DNA reads TGTGCCAGCAGTTCTAGCGGGAGGGCCGGATACATCCGGGAGACCCAGTACTTC.

A single count supports this clonotype. V is TRBV28 and J is TRBJ2-7; 8 nucleotides agree with TRBD2. CDR3 length: 12 amino acids. Looked up from germline, CDR1 is MDHEN and CDR2 is SYDVKM. V was clipped by 8 bases and J by 3 bases; unmatched bases: 3. Here the CDR3 DNA reads TGTGCCAGCCAAAGCGGGGGCTACGAGCAGTACTTC. Amino acid sequence: CASQSGGYEQYF.

This clonotype was counted many times. The chain has TRBV5-1 and TRBJ2-1; 10 bases line up with TRBD2. The CDR3 has 16 amino acids. With 0 bases clipped from V and 4 bases from J, the junction kept 4 bases outside the gene matches. The germline CDR1 and CDR2 sequences are SGHRS and YFSETQ. CDR3 sequence (DNA): TGCGCCAGCAGCTTGGATGGAGCGGGAGGGTACAATGAGCAGTTCTTC. Residues: CASSLDGAGGYNEQFF. The variable domain in full, completed from reference TRBV5-1 and TRBJ2-1, reads KAGVTQTPRYLIKTRGQQVTLSCSPISGHRSVSWYQQTPGQGLQFLFEYFSETQRNKGNFPGRFSGRQFSNSRSEMNVSTLELGDSALYLCASSLDGAGGYNEQFFGPGTRLTVL.

The V call is TRBV9, the J call TRBJ2-2, with D maybe TRBD1 (6 bases). The CDR3 has 14 residues. The germline gives CDR1 SGDLS, CDR2 YYNGEE. Trimming took 3 bases from V and 1 from J, leaving 7 bases between them. The CDR3 is CASSATGNTGELFF. Here the CDR3 DNA reads TGTGCCAGCAGCGCGACAGGGAACACCGGGGAGCTGTTTTTT.